This T cell receptor (beta chain) comes out of a study of T cell responses to AZD1222 COVID-19 vaccine. The study's findings and limits: Clonal diversity was possibly underestimated; the donors were predominantly white British and more often female.

Here immunoSEQ multiplex PCR was the method, and the copy in TCRdb shows in-frame clones only, minus some. Of 160,000 or so clones in the sample, about 88% were seen once. With 6 bases clipped from V and 2 bases from J, the junction kept 7 bases outside the gene matches. The CDR3 consists of 15 residues. The germline CDR1 and CDR2 sequences are SNHLY and FYNNEI. A remark on this clone: Its matching antigen is unknown.

The chain links TRBV2 to TRBJ1-5; 7 bases fit TRBD1. Sample: peripheral blood, taken on day 0 of AZD1222 vaccination. The sequence derives from an adult in good health. This CDR3 is CASRLETGRNQPQHF. The CDR3 bases are TGTGCCAGCAGATTGGAGACAGGGCGCAATCAGCCCCAGCATTTT. Combining the CDR3 with reference TRBV2 and TRBJ1-5 gives the whole variable domain EPEVTQTPSHQVTQMGQEVILRCVPISNHLYFYWYRQILGQKVEFLVSFYNNEISEKSEIFDDQFSVERPDGSNFTLKIRSTKLEDSAMYFCASRLETGRNQPQHFGDGTRLSIL.